These 29 T cell receptor beta chains came from one sample sequenced in a study of blood T cell repertoires in COVID-19. The table came from immunoSEQ multiplex PCR; TCRdb's copy has only in-frame clones and leaves some out. The table has roughly 190,000 clones, around four fifths seen once. What was sequenced was peripheral blood. Receptors originate from a man aged 25-40 years with active or convalescent COVID-19.

The chain couples TRBV28 to TRBJ2-1, with 13 nucleotides matching TRBD2. In germline, CDR1 is MDHEN, CDR2 SYDVKM. CDR3 length: 21 residues. The junction had 15 bases not matched to a gene; V was cut back by 4 bases and J by 0 bases. The CDR3 here is CASSSPGLAGNRRSSYNEQFF. The DNA of the CDR3 is TGTGCCAGCAGTTCTCCGGGACTAGCGGGAAATAGGCGGAGCTCCTACAATGAGCAGTTCTTC. Based on the CDR3 plus reference TRBV28 and TRBJ2-1, the full variable domain is DVKVTQSSRYLVKRTGEKVFLECVQDMDHENMFWYRQDPGLGLRLIYFSYDVKMKEKGDIPEGYSVSREKKERFSLILESASTNQTSMYLCASSSPGLAGNRRSSYNEQFFGPGTRLTVL.

This chain uses TRBV4-1 with TRBJ2-6, with D possibly being TRBD1 (6 bases). Trimming stripped 3 bases from V and 2 bases from J, with 11 bases between. Looked up from germline, CDR1 is MGHRA and CDR2 is YSYEKL. The CDR3 has 16 amino acids. Here the CDR3 DNA reads TGCGCCAGCAGCCATGGGTCAGGGGCTGGGGCCAACGTCCTGACTTTC. Protein sequence: CASSHGSGAGANVLTF.

V and J are TRBV29-1 and TRBJ1-4, with 11 bases identical to TRBD1. The CDR3 is 15 residues long. CDR1 and CDR2 from the germline V gene are SQVTM and ANQGSEA. After removal of 4 bases from V and 7 bases from J, the junction contained 8 bases not matched to a gene. CDR3 residues: CSVGTGGLMGEKLFF. CDR3 in DNA: TGCAGCGTTGGGACAGGGGGCTTAATGGGTGAAAAACTGTTTTTT.

This chain uses TRBV6-1 with TRBJ1-1; possible D gene TRBD1, 6 bases. Trimming cost V 0 bases and J 11 bases, with 13 bases left between them. CDR1 is MNHNS and CDR2 is SASEGT in the germline V gene. This CDR3 is built from 13 residues. The chain's CDR3 is CASSEAPGRGAFF. The CDR3 nucleotides are TGTGCCAGCAGTGAAGCCCCGGGGAGGGGGGCTTTCTTT.

The chain has TRBV12-5 and TRBJ1-5; 10 bases map to TRBD1. The CDR3 sequence is 13 residues long. Germline V lookup: CDR1 LGHNT, CDR2 FRNRAP. With 5 bases clipped from V and 11 bases from J, the junction kept 6 bases outside the gene matches. DNA of the CDR3: TGTGCTAGTGGTGCCTCCGGGACAGGGGCCCAGCATTTT. Protein sequence: CASGASGTGAQHF.

The chain recombines TRBV19 with TRBJ2-4, with TRBD1 identical over 8 bases. This CDR3 spans 15 amino acids. The germline gives CDR1 LNHDA, CDR2 SQIVND (reference sequence). The J segment lost 0 bases and the V segment lost 10 bases, leaving 8 bases of the junction unmatched. CDR3 loop: CANQAGGLAKNIQYF. CDR3 coding DNA: TGTGCCAATCAGGCAGGGGGCTTAGCCAAAAACATTCAGTACTTC.

The chain combines TRBV6-2 or TRBV6-3 with TRBJ2-1, with TRBD2 matching 7 bases. The V segment lost 2 bases and the J segment 4 bases; nucleotides outside the gene matches: 2. Germline values: CDR1 MNHEY, CDR2 SVGEGT. The CDR3 contains 14 residues. The CDR3 coding sequence is TGTGCCAGCAGTTACCGGCGGGAGTACAATGAGCAGTTCTTC. The encoded protein is CASSYRREYNEQFF.

V gene TRBV9 combines with J gene TRBJ2-7; 7 bases align to TRBD1. V was clipped by 4 bases and J by 2 bases; unmatched bases: 9. The CDR3 extends over 15 amino acids. Germline assignment: CDR1 SGDLS and CDR2 YYNGEE. The CDR3 DNA reads as TGTGCCAGCAGCCCAGGGGGACACCTGACCTACGAGCAGTACTTC. Translating it yields CASSPGGHLTYEQYF.

The chain couples TRBV28 to TRBJ2-1; 10 nucleotides agree with TRBD2. Germline-derived CDR1 and CDR2 are MDHEN and SYDVKM. After removal of 6 bases from V and 2 bases from J, the junction contained 4 bases not matched to a gene. The CDR3 length is 15 residues. The CDR3 reads CASRSAGGPYNEQFF. In DNA, the CDR3 is TGTGCCAGCAGGTCAGCGGGGGGGCCCTACAATGAGCAGTTCTTC.

V is TRBV29-1 and J is TRBJ1-5, with D tentatively TRBD1 (5 bases). This CDR3 is 15 amino acids long. The ends were cut back, 5 bases at V and 0 bases at J, with 14 bases in the middle. From germline, CDR1 is SQVTM and CDR2 ANQGSEA. CDR3 in DNA: TGCAGCGTTAGTCAATTCACAGGTAGCAATCAGCCCCAGCATTTT. This sequence encodes CSVSQFTGSNQPQHF.

The J gene is TRBJ1-2, the V gene TRBV18, with D uncertain. CDR1 and CDR2 (germline): KGHSH, LQKENI. V was pared by 2 bases and J by 7 bases, with 5 bases between. The CDR3 covers 11 residues. The CDR3: CASSPGSGYTF. The CDR3 bases are TGTGCCAGCTCACCAGGGAGTGGCTACACCTTC.

The V gene is TRBV4-3, the J gene TRBJ2-6, with 10 bases aligning to TRBD2. The CDR3 totals 18 residues. Germline V CDR1 and CDR2: LGHNA, YSLEER. Trimming removed 0 bases from V and 2 bases from J; junction bases left unmatched: 4. The CDR3 loop is CASSQESSGSTGANVLTF. The CDR3 DNA follows: TGCGCCAGCAGCCAAGAATCTAGCGGGAGTACTGGGGCCAACGTCCTGACTTTC.

The V and J genes are TRBV29-1 and TRBJ2-3; 7 bases fit TRBD1. Germline V gene data show CDR1 as SQVTM and CDR2 as ANQGSEA. The CDR3 is 13 residues long. With 8 bases clipped from V and 2 bases from J, the junction kept 7 bases outside the gene matches. The CDR3 DNA reads TGCAGCCAAAGACAGGGCAACACAGATACGCAGTATTTT. As protein: CSQRQGNTDTQYF.

The chain couples TRBV6-6 to TRBJ1-2; TRBD1 aligns across 7 bases. CDR3 length: 16 amino acids. V lost 6 bases and J lost 5; bases outside the gene matches: 15. From germline, CDR1 is MNHNY and CDR2 SVGAGI (reference sequence). The CDR3 bases are TGTGCCAGCAGCTCGACAGGGAGTGGGTCCCTGTATGGCTACACCTTC. This sequence encodes CASSSTGSGSLYGYTF.

V gene TRBV2 combines with J gene TRBJ2-1, with TRBD2 matching 16 bases. Germline V gene sequence: CDR1 SNHLY, CDR2 FYNNEI. V lost 9 bases, J lost 1 base, and 9 bases stayed unmatched. The CDR3 loop spans 18 amino acids. In nucleotides, the CDR3 is TGTGCCAGGAAGGGACTAGCGGGAGGGCCTGTTTCCTACAATGAGCAGTTCTTC. The encoded protein is CARKGLAGGPVSYNEQFF. Using reference TRBV2 and TRBJ2-1 for the parts outside the CDR3, the full variable domain is EPEVTQTPSHQVTQMGQEVILRCVPISNHLYFYWYRQILGQKVEFLVSFYNNEISEKSEIFDDQFSVERPDGSNFTLKIRSTKLEDSAMYFCARKGLAGGPVSYNEQFFGPGTRLTVL.

J is TRBJ1-3 and V is TRBV30; 10 bases line up with TRBD1. Per germline, CDR1 GTSNPN and CDR2 SVGIG (reference sequence). The length of the CDR3 is 13 residues. Losses at the gene ends were 5 bases for V and 4 bases for J; bases not matched to a gene: 2. This CDR3 reads CAWGTGVGNTIYF. As DNA, the CDR3 is TGTGCCTGGGGGACAGGGGTCGGAAACACCATATATTTT.

A single count supports this clone. This chain uses TRBV6-1 with TRBJ2-1; TRBD2 aligns across 9 bases. Trimming at V came to 3 bases and at J to 3 bases, leaving 9 bases not matched to a gene. The CDR3 is 17 residues long. Germline CDR1 and CDR2: MNHNS and SASEGT. CDR3 region: CASSDSTGTSIYNEQFF. CDR3 sequence (DNA): TGTGCCAGCAGTGATAGTACCGGGACTAGCATCTACAATGAGCAGTTCTTC.

This clone was detected only once. The junction departs from germline at one end; a sequencing error may be responsible. V usage is TRBV24-1 and J usage is TRBJ2-1; TRBD2 is a possible D gene (5 bases). This CDR3 has 16 residues. Germline V gene data show CDR1 as KGHDR and CDR2 as SFDVKD. In DNA, the CDR3 is TGTGCCACCAGTGATTTGCGAGGGTCAACCTACGATGAGCAGTTCTTC. Translating gives CATSDLRGSTYDEQFF.

In this sample, this clone turned up once. The chain carries TRBV6-5 and TRBJ1-1; 9 bases line up with TRBD1. With V trimmed by 8 bases and J by 4 bases, 5 bases remained unmatched. Germline V gene lookup returns CDR1 MNHEY and CDR2 SVGAGI. This CDR3 spans 13 amino acids. The CDR3 protein is CASRDRDVTEAFF. CDR3 nucleotides: TGTGCCAGCCGGGACAGGGATGTCACTGAAGCTTTCTTT.

This chain uses TRBV5-5 with TRBJ2-2, with 7 bases identical to TRBD2. Per the germline V gene, CDR1 is SGHKS and CDR2 is YYEKEE (reference sequence). V shed 2 bases and J 2 bases; nucleotides not matched to a gene: 6. There are 16 residues in the CDR3. The CDR3: CASSFMGGTNTGELFF. The CDR3 DNA is TGTGCCAGCAGCTTTATGGGGGGGACTAACACCGGGGAGCTGTTTTTT.

The rearrangement links TRBV5-1 to TRBJ1-4; D perhaps matches TRBD1 (5 bases). Trimming cost V 4 bases and J 0 bases, with 10 bases left between them. The CDR3 runs to 15 residues. Germline loops: CDR1 SGHRS, CDR2 YFSETQ. The CDR3 spells CASSPDSATNEKLFF. CDR3 DNA: TGCGCCAGCAGCCCTGACAGTGCAACTAATGAAAAACTGTTTTTT.

The chain has TRBV24-1 and TRBJ2-5, with 9 bases lining up with TRBD1. This CDR3 has 16 amino acids. CDR1 KGHDR and CDR2 SFDVKD come from the germline V gene. V was clipped by 2 bases and J by 1 base; unmatched bases: 4. CDR3 protein: CATSDWDREFQETQYF. In DNA, the CDR3 is TGTGCCACCAGTGATTGGGACAGGGAATTCCAAGAGACCCAGTACTTC.

The rearrangement links TRBV27 to TRBJ1-6, with unresolved D. The V and J ends lost 8 bases and 9 bases respectively, with 8 bases between them. Germline V gene sequence: CDR1 MNHEY, CDR2 SMNVEV (reference sequence). The CDR3 has 11 residues. The CDR3 coding sequence is TGTGCCAGCGCCTGCGTTTCACCCCTCCACTTT. Translated, it gives CASACVSPLHF.

The V and J genes are TRBV18 and TRBJ2-3; 7 positions match TRBD1. Germline lookup yields CDR1 KGHSH and CDR2 LQKENI. The CDR3 runs 16 residues. The junction had 5 bases not matched to a gene; V was cut back by 2 bases and J by 0 bases. CDR3 sequence reads: CASSPLAGGSTDTQYF. CDR3 nucleotides: TGTGCCAGCTCACCATTGGCAGGGGGAAGCACAGATACGCAGTATTTT.

V and J are TRBV10-3 and TRBJ2-5; D is uncertain. V lost 0 bases and J 4 bases, leaving 6 bases between the germline ends. Germline CDR1 and CDR2: ENHRY and SYGVKD. This CDR3 is 13 amino acids long. The CDR3 sequence: CAISESDSETQYF. CDR3 coding DNA: TGTGCCATCAGTGAGTCAGACTCAGAGACCCAGTACTTC.

V and J are TRBV3-1 (or the pseudogene TRBV3-2) and TRBJ1-1; no reliable D call. V was shortened by 7 bases and J by 4 bases, with 16 bases between the two germline ends. Germline lookup yields CDR1 LGHDT and CDR2 YNNKEL (reference sequence). This CDR3 comprises 14 residues. This CDR3 is CASTGGRFGTEAFF. CDR3 DNA sequence: TGTGCCAGCACCGGAGGAAGGTTCGGCACTGAAGCTTTCTTT.

The J gene is TRBJ1-1, the V gene TRBV6-5; 8 bases are shared with TRBD1. The V segment lost 7 bases and the J segment 7 bases; nucleotides outside the gene matches: 2. This CDR3 is built from 11 residues. Germline CDR1 reads MNHEY; CDR2 reads SVGAGI. Here the CDR3 reads CASMGTGEAFF. The CDR3 bases are TGTGCCAGCATGGGGACAGGTGAAGCTTTCTTT.

The rearrangement uses TRBV12-3 or TRBV12-4 and TRBJ2-5; D possibly corresponds to TRBD1 (5 bases). The CDR3 has 13 residues. V was cut by 4 bases and J by 5 bases, with 11 bases left in between. This CDR3 is CASSSFQGETQYF. The CDR3 nucleotides are TGTGCCAGCAGTTCATTTCAGGGCGAGACCCAGTACTTC.

Only one count was recorded for this clone. The rearrangement joins TRBV9 to TRBJ1-1; 7 bases map to TRBD1. There are 15 residues in the CDR3. The V and J ends lost 0 bases and 3 bases, in that order; junction bases with no gene match: 5. Germline CDR1 is SGDLS and CDR2 is YYNGEE. The CDR3 sequence is CASSVEVRGDTEAFF. In DNA, the CDR3 is TGTGCCAGCAGCGTAGAGGTCAGGGGGGACACTGAAGCTTTCTTT.